Listed below are T cell receptor beta chains from one sample, sequenced in a study of T-cell memory formation after mild COVID-19. Using its own MiXCR run on the 5' RACE reads, TCRdb lists one record per CDR3 protein. The sample consists of about 310,000 distinct CDR3 sequences, roughly a fifth of them appearing once. Sequenced sample: PBMCs or a T cell subset sorted from them (not recorded which). All receptors derive from a young man who had mild COVID-19 (a few samples of this study predate the infection). Cell type and time point are not known. CDR3s include the opening cysteine and the closing phenylalanine or tryptophan. D genes are given only for firm matches. Clone size is given for some rows only: seen once, a few or many times, or a class if the clone is expanded.

abundance,d_gene,v_gene,j_gene,CDR3nt,CDR3aa
few,-,TRBV5-1,TRBJ1-6,TGCGCCAGCAGCGTCCAGGGAGATAATTCACCCCTCCACTTT,CASSVQGDNSPLHF
few,-,TRBV4-3,TRBJ2-7,TGCGCCAGCAGCCAAGATAGCGCCTCAATCCCCTACGAGCAGTACTTC,CASSQDSASIPYEQYF
-,-,TRBV7-6,TRBJ2-5,TGTGCCAGCACGGAAGGAGAGACCCAGTACTTC,CASTEGETQYF
few,-,TRBV29-1,TRBJ2-7,TGCAGCGTAAGCAGTTCCTACGAGCAGTACTTC,CSVSSSYEQYF
few,-,TRBV6-5,TRBJ1-1,TGTGCCAGCAGGAAAGCTTTCTTT,CASRKAFF
-,-,TRBV7-2,TRBJ1-2,TGTGCCAGCAGCGACCCTCCCGGGGACTATGGCTACACCTTC,CASSDPPGDYGYTF
few,TRBD2,TRBV6-5,TRBJ2-5,TGTGCCAGCAGTCAAGGACTAGCGGGGGGGCGCGGAGGGGAGACCCAGTACTTC,CASSQGLAGGRGGETQYF
-,TRBD1,TRBV5-5,TRBJ1-2,TGTGCCAGCAGCCCCCTCCTAGGACAGGGGGCTTATGGCTACACCTTC,CASSPLLGQGAYGYTF
few,-,TRBV29-1,TRBJ1-1,TGCAGCGCCGAAGGGAGAATGGAAGCTTTCTTT,CSAEGRMEAFF
-,TRBD1,TRBV4-2,TRBJ2-5,TGTGCCAGCAGCCGCGCACAGGGGGCGGAGGAGACCCAGTACTTC,CASSRAQGAEETQYF
-,-,TRBV10-2,TRBJ2-7,TGCGCCAGCAGTGGCACCAGGGGCTCCTACGAGCAGTACTTC,CASSGTRGSYEQYF
-,-,TRBV4-2,TRBJ2-5,TGTGCCAGCAGCCAAGATATGGGAACTGGGGAGACCCAGTACTTC,CASSQDMGTGETQYF
-,-,TRBV7-9,TRBJ1-2,TGTGCCAGCAGCTTAAGGCAGGCCGGTGGCTACACCTTC,CASSLRQAGGYTF
few,TRBD1,TRBV10-3,TRBJ1-2,TGTGCCATCAGTGAGTCGGCACCGGGACAGGGGGCTGGCTACACCTTC,CAISESAPGQGAGYTF
few,TRBD2,TRBV10-1,TRBJ2-5,TGCGCCAGCAGTGAGTCGGCTAGCGGGGGACAAGAGACCCAGTACTTC,CASSESASGGQETQYF
-,TRBD1,TRBV6-2/TRBV6-3,TRBJ2-7,TGTGCCAGCATCCCGACAGGGACCTACGAGCAGTACTTC,CASIPTGTYEQYF
-,-,TRBV11-2,TRBJ2-3,TGTGCCAGCAGCTTAGACCCGTCCCGTGGGGCCTATACGCAGTATTTT,CASSLDPSRGAYTQYF
-,-,TRBV7-9,TRBJ1-4,TGTGCCAGCAGCTTAGCGGCTCTTAATGAAAAACTGTTTTTT,CASSLAALNEKLFF
many,TRBD1,TRBV29-1,TRBJ1-6,TGCAGCGCCTCGGACAGGCCGGGAGGGTCACCCCTCCACTTT,CSASDRPGGSPLHF
-,-,TRBV4-1,TRBJ1-1,TGCGCCAGCAGCCAAGGAGGCAGGGGATTCAAAACTGAAGCTTTCTTT,CASSQGGRGFKTEAFF
few,-,TRBV4-1,TRBJ1-2,TGCGCCAGCAGCCAAGGGGGCGCCGACTATGGCTACACCTTC,CASSQGGADYGYTF
-,-,TRBV4-3,TRBJ1-2,TGCGCCAGCAGCCCCGGGGGGAACTATGGCTACACCTTC,CASSPGGNYGYTF
once,TRBD1,TRBV10-3,TRBJ1-2,TGTGCCAGGACAGACCCGGGACAGGGTTACTATGGCTACACCTTC,CARTDPGQGYYGYTF
few,-,TRBV5-1,TRBJ2-5,TGCGCCAGCAGGCGCAGGGGCGAGGAGACCCAGTACTTC,CASRRRGEETQYF
-,-,TRBV6-2/TRBV6-3,TRBJ2-1,TGTGCCAGCAGTTGGGTGCCGGCTTACAATGAGCAGTTCTTC,CASSWVPAYNEQFF
few,-,TRBV7-2,TRBJ2-5,TGTGCCAGCAGCCCCCCGGTCCAGGAGACCCAGTACTTC,CASSPPVQETQYF
many,-,TRBV12-3/TRBV12-4,TRBJ1-2,TGTGCCAGCAGTTTCATAACAGGGTTAAGCTATGGCTACACCTTC,CASSFITGLSYGYTF
-,-,TRBV12-3/TRBV12-4,TRBJ1-1,TGTGCCAGCGGTGAGACCGGGCAGAACACTGAAGCTTTCTTT,CASGETGQNTEAFF
-,-,TRBV4-3,TRBJ2-2,TGCGCCAGCAGCCGGGCAGGGGGGACCGGGGAGCTGTTTTTT,CASSRAGGTGELFF
-,-,TRBV6-2/TRBV6-3,TRBJ1-6,TGTGCCAGCAGTTTCTCCCGAGGGAGTACGGGATCCCTCCACTTT,CASSFSRGSTGSLHF
few,-,TRBV6-5,TRBJ1-2,TGTGCCAGCAGTTACGACCCCCCGTGGGGCTATGGCTACACCTTC,CASSYDPPWGYGYTF
few,TRBD1,TRBV30,TRBJ1-2,TGTGCCTGGAGTGTACAGGGGTATCGATACACCTTC,CAWSVQGYRYTF
-,-,TRBV5-1,TRBJ2-3,TGCGCCAGCAGCTTGGCCACATACACAGATACGCAGTATTTT,CASSLATYTDTQYF
-,-,TRBV3-2,TRBJ1-4,TGTGCCAGCAGCCACACGAGAAATCAGGGCCTTGAACCTGCAACTAATGAAAAACTGTTTTTT,CASSHTRNQGLEPATNEKLFF
-,-,TRBV6-2/TRBV6-3,TRBJ2-7,TGTGCCAGCAGTCGGAGACCGGAGACTCACTACGAGCAGTACTTC,CASSRRPETHYEQYF
few,-,TRBV4-3,TRBJ1-5,TGCGCCAGCAGCCAAGAATGGGGTAGCGGCCAGCCCCAGCATTTT,CASSQEWGSGQPQHF
few,-,TRBV6-6,TRBJ1-5,TGTGCCAGCAGTTACTCCCCGTCAGCTGATCAGCCCCAGCATTTT,CASSYSPSADQPQHF
few,-,TRBV5-1,TRBJ2-1,TGCGCCAGCAGCTTGACCGGGGTCAAGAGAAATGAGCAGTTCTTC,CASSLTGVKRNEQFF
few,TRBD1,TRBV4-1,TRBJ2-1,TGCGCCAGCAGCCAAAACCGGGACAGGGACAATGAGCAGTTCTTC,CASSQNRDRDNEQFF
few,-,TRBV4-3,TRBJ2-3,TGCGCCAGCAGCCAAGAACTCCGCACAGATACGCAGTATTTT,CASSQELRTDTQYF
many,TRBD1,TRBV5-1,TRBJ1-2,TGCGCCAGCAGCCGGGACAGGGGTTATGGCTACACCTTC,CASSRDRGYGYTF
-,TRBD2,TRBV6-2/TRBV6-3,TRBJ2-2,TGTGCCAGCAGTTACCCACGACTAGCGGGACTGAACACCGGGGAGCTGTTTTTT,CASSYPRLAGLNTGELFF
-,TRBD2,TRBV7-9,TRBJ2-1,TGTGCCAGCAGCCCCCGGGAGGGTAGAGGCAATGAGCAGTTCTTC,CASSPREGRGNEQFF
-,-,TRBV13,TRBJ1-1,TGTGCCAGCAGCTATAGGACTGAAGCTTTCTTT,CASSYRTEAFF
few,TRBD2,TRBV20-1,TRBJ2-5,TGCAGTGCTAGAGATTTGCGACTAGCGGAAGAGACCCAGTACTTC,CSARDLRLAEETQYF
once,TRBD2,TRBV11-3,TRBJ2-3,TGTGCCAGCAGCTTGGGCAGGAGCGGGGGGCCAGATACGCAGTATTTT,CASSLGRSGGPDTQYF
few,-,TRBV7-2,TRBJ1-1,TGTGCCAGCAGCCCTAGACCGCAAGAAGCTTTCTTT,CASSPRPQEAFF
-,TRBD1,TRBV18,TRBJ1-1,TGTGCCAGCTCCCCCCGCAGTCGGGACAGGGGTTTTGGCACTGAAGCTTTCTTT,CASSPRSRDRGFGTEAFF
-,-,TRBV29-1,TRBJ1-2,TGCAGCGTTGAAGAACAGGGATATGGCTACACCTTC,CSVEEQGYGYTF
-,TRBD2,TRBV7-3,TRBJ2-2,TGTGCCAGCAGCTACGGGGGGGCCCCCGGGGAGCTGTTTTTT,CASSYGGAPGELFF